What follows describes a single T cell receptor (beta chain). Its antigen is unknown. The sample is drawn from a study of OX40 agonist ivuxolimab in advanced cancers. Study details: In this trial design, patients received ivuxolimab intravenously at 0.01 to 10 mg/kg every 2 weeks. Study results and caveats: Dosing at 0.1 to 3.0 mg/kg was accompanied by clonal expansion of CD4+ and CD8+ blood T cells by week 6. Certain nonresponders additionally had low normalized T-cell clonal expansion.

Trimming removed 6 bases at V and 0 bases at J, with 19 bases between. The CDR3 runs 17 residues. Germline values: CDR1 SNHLY, CDR2 FYNNEI. Data came from immunoSEQ multiplex PCR; TCRdb stores just in-frame clones and leaves some out. The table has about 26,000 clones, approximately 91% seen once. Autoimmune disease history or systemic immunosuppression barred patients. The material was CD4+ or CD8+ T cells sorted from blood, obtained in a trial of the OX40 agonist ivuxolimab. This rearrangement joins TRBV2 to TRBJ2-3; D unresolved. This TCR was sampled from an adult with an advanced solid tumor such as melanoma, head and neck, liver or kidney cancer. The CDR3, as DNA: TGTGCCAGCAGACCCCAGAGGACCCGCCCTAGCACAGATACGCAGTATTTT. It encodes CASRPQRTRPSTDTQYF.